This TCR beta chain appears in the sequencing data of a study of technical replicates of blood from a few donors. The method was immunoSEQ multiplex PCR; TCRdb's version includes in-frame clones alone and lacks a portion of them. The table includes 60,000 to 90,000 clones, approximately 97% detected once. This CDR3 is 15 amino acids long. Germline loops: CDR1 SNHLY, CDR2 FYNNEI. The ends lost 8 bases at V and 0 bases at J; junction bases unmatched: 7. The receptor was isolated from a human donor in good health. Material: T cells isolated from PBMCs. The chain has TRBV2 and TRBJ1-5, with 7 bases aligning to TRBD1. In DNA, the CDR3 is TGTGCCAGCCAGGGGGAGACCTATAGCAATCAGCCCCAGCATTTT. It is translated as CASQGETYSNQPQHF. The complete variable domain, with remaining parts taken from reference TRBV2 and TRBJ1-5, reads EPEVTQTPSHQVTQMGQEVILRCVPISNHLYFYWYRQILGQKVEFLVSFYNNEISEKSEIFDDQFSVERPDGSNFTLKIRSTKLEDSAMYFCASQGETYSNQPQHFGDGTRLSIL.